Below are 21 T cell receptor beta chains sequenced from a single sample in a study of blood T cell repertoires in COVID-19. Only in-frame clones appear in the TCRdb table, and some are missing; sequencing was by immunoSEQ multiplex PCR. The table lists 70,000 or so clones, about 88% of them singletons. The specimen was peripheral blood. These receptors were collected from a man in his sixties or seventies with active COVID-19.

Here the CDR3 reads CASRTPPRQGTYEQYF. The CDR3 DNA sequence: TGTGCCAGCAGAACCCCGCCCCGACAGGGTACCTACGAGCAGTACTTC. This sequence joins TRBV27 and TRBJ2-7; the match to TRBD1 covers 7 bases. The CDR3 contains 16 residues. V was pared by 6 bases and J by 2 bases, with 13 bases of the junction left unmatched. Germline CDR1 and CDR2: MNHEY and SMNVEV (reference sequence).

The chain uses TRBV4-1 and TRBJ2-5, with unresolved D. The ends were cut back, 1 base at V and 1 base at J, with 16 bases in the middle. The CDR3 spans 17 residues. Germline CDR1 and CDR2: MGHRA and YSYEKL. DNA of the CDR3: TGCGCCAGCAGCCAAGTAGATATGGGCCTATCCCAAGAGACCCAGTACTTC. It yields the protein CASSQVDMGLSQETQYF.

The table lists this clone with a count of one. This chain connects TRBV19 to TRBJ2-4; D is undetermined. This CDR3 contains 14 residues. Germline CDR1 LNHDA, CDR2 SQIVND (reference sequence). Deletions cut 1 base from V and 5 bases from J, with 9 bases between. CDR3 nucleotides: TGTGCCAGTAGTATAGGGCAGGTCCAAAACATTCAGTACTTC. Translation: CASSIGQVQNIQYF.

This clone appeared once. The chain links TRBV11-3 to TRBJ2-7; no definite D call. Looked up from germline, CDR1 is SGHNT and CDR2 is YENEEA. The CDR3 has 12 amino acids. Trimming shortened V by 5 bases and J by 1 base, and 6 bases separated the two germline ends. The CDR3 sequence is CASSGSSYEQYF. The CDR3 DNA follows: TGTGCCAGCAGCGGCAGTTCCTACGAGCAGTACTTC.

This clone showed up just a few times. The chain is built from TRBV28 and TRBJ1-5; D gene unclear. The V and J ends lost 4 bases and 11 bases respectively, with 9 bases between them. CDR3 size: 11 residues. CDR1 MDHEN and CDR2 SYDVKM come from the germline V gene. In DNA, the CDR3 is TGTGCCAGCAGTTGGGAGGGCGCCCAGCATTTT. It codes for CASSWEGAQHF. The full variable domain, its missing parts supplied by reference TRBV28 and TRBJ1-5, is DVKVTQSSRYLVKRTGEKVFLECVQDMDHENMFWYRQDPGLGLRLIYFSYDVKMKEKGDIPEGYSVSREKKERFSLILESASTNQTSMYLCASSWEGAQHFGDGTRLSIL.

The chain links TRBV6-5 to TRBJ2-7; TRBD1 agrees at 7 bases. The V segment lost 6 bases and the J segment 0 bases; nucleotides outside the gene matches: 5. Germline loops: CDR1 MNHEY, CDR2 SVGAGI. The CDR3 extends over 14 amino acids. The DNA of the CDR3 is TGTGCCAGCAGCCGACAGGGCAGCTCCTACGAGCAGTACTTC. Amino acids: CASSRQGSSYEQYF.

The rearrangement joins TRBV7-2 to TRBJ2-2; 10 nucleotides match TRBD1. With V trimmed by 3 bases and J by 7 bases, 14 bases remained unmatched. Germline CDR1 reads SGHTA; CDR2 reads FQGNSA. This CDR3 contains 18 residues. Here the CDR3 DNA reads TGTGCCAGCAGCTTCCCGACAGGGGGCGCGATTCTCATCGGGGAGCTGTTTTTT. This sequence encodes CASSFPTGGAILIGELFF.

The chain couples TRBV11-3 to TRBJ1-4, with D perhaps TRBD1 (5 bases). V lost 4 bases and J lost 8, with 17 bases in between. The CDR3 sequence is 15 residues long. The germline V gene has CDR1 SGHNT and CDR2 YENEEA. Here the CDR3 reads CASSSIRGYGEKLFF. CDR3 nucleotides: TGTGCCAGCAGCTCCATTAGGGGCTATGGGGAAAAACTGTTTTTT.

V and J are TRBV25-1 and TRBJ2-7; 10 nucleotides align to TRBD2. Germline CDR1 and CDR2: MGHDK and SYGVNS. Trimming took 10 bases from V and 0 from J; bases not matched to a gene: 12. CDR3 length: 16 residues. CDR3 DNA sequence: TGTGCCACCCCCTCCCTTAGCGGGAGGCCCTCCTACGAGCAGTACTTC. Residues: CATPSLSGRPSYEQYF.

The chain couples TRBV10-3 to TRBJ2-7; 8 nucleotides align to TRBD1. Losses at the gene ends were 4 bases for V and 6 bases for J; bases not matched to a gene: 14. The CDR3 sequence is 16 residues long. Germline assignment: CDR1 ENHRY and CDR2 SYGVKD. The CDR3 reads CAISVKGQGSSVEQYF. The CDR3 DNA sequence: TGTGCCATCAGTGTAAAAGGACAGGGCTCGTCCGTCGAGCAGTACTTC.

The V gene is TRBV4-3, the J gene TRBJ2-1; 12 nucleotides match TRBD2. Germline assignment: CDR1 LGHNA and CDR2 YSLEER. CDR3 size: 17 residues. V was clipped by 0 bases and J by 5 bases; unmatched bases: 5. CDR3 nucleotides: TGCGCCAGCAGCCAAGATCGGACTAGCGGGACCCACAATGAGCAGTTCTTC. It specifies CASSQDRTSGTHNEQFF.

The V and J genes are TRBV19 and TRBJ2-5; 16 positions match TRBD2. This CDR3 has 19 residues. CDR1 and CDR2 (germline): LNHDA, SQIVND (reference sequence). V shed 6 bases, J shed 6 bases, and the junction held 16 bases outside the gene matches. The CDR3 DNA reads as TGTGCCAGTAGCCTCCCCGGGACTAGCGGGAGGGCCCTTCGGAAGACCCAGTACTTC. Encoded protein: CASSLPGTSGRALRKTQYF.

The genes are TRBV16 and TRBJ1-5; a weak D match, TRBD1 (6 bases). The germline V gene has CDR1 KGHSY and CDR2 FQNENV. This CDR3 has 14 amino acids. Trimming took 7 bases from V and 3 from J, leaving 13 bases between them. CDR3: CASTRGDTNQPQHF. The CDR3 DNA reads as TGTGCCAGCACCCGGGGGGACACCAATCAGCCCCAGCATTTT. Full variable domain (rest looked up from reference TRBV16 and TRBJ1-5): GEEVAQTPKHLVRGEGQKAKLYCAPIKGHSYVFWYQQVLKNEFKFLISFQNENVFDETGMPKERFSAKCLPNSPCSLEIQATKLEDSAVYFCASTRGDTNQPQHFGDGTRLSIL.

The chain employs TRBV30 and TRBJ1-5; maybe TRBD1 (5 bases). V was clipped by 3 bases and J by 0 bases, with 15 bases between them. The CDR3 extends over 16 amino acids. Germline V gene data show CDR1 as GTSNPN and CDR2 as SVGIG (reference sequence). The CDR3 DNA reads TGTGCCTGGAGCGGGGAGGGGTCCTATAGCAATCAGCCCCAGCATTTT. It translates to CAWSGEGSYSNQPQHF.

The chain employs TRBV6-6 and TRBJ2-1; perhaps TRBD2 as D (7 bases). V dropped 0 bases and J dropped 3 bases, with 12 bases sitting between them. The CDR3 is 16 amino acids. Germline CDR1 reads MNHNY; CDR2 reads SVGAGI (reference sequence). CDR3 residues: CASSYSTGGGYNEQFF. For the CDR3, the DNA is TGTGCCAGCAGTTACTCGACGGGGGGCGGCTACAATGAGCAGTTCTTC.

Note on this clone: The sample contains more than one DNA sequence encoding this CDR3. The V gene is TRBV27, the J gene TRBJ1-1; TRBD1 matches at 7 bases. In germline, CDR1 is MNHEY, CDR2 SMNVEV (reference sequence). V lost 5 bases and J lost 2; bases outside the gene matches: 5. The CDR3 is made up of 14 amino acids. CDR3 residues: CASSPNRGNTEAFF. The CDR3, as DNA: TGTGCCAGCAGTCCCAACAGGGGAAACACTGAAGCTTTCTTT.

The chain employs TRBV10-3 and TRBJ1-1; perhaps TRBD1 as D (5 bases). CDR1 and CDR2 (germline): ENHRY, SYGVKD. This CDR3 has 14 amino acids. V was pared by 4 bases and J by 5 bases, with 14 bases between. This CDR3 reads CAISGWQQGTEAFF. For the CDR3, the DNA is TGTGCCATCAGTGGGTGGCAGCAGGGAACTGAAGCTTTCTTT.

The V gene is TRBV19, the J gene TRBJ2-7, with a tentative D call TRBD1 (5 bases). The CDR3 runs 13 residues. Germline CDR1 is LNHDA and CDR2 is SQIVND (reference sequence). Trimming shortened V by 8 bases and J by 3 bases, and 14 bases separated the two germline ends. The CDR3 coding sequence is TGTGCCAGTTCCCAGGGTGGCGGCTACGAGCAGTACTTC. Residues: CASSQGGGYEQYF.

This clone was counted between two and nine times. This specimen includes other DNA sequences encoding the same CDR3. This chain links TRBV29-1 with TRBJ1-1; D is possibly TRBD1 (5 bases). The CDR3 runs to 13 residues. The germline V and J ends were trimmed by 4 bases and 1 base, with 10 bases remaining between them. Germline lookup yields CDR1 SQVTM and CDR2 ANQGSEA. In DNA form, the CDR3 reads TGCAGCGTTGTGCAGGGCGGGAACACTGAAGCTTTCTTT. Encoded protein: CSVVQGGNTEAFF.

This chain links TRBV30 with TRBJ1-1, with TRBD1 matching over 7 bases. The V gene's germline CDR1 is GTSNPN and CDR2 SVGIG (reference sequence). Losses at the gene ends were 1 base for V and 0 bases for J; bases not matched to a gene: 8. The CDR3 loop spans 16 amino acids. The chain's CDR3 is CAWSGGDRPMNTEAFF. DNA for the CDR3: TGTGCCTGGAGTGGGGGGGACAGACCGATGAACACTGAAGCTTTCTTT. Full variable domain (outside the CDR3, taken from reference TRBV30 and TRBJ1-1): SQTIHQWPATLVQPVGSPLSLECTVEGTSNPNLYWYRQAAGRGLQLLFYSVGIGQISSEVPQNLSASRPQDRQFILSSKKLLLSDSGFYLCAWSGGDRPMNTEAFFGQGTRLTVV.

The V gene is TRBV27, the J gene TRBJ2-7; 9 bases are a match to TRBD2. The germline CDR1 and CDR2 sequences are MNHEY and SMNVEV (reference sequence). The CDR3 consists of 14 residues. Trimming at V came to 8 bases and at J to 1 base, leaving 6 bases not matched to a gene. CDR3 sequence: CASGGLAGSYEQYF. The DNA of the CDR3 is TGTGCCAGCGGGGGGCTAGCGGGGTCCTACGAGCAGTACTTC.